Below are 4 T cell receptor beta chains sequenced from a single sample in a study of blood T cell repertoires in COVID-19 (dated by TCRdb to 2018 to 2021). Preparation of the library involved the immunoSEQ multiplex PCR assay. Imported from immuneACCESS, the table was reduced by TCRdb to in-frame sequences with V and J called. These copies leave out some clones; in studies compared against another copy, an unresolved V gene accounts for under half, and the cause of the remainder is not known. For this sample there are about 74,000 clones; around nine tenths appear just once. Roughly 30% of the sample comes from the top ten. Sequences were obtained from peripheral blood. All receptors come from a woman of 80 years or more with active or convalescent COVID-19.

The chain links TRBV10-2 to TRBJ1-3; possibly TRBD1 for D (5 bases). V gave up 2 bases and J gave up 5 bases, with 13 bases separating them. The CDR3 totals 15 residues. The germline V gene has CDR1 WSHSY and CDR2 SAAADI. Here the CDR3 reads CASSENLLGRNTIYF. The CDR3 coding sequence is TGCGCCAGCAGTGAGAACCTACTGGGGCGAAACACCATATATTTT.

The chain joins TRBV3-1 (or the pseudogene TRBV3-2) to TRBJ2-7; perhaps TRBD2 as D (7 bases). Looked up from germline, CDR1 is LGHDT and CDR2 is YNNKEL (reference sequence). The CDR3 is 17 residues long. V lost 0 bases and J 2 bases, leaving 17 bases between the germline ends. The CDR3 DNA is TGTGCCAGCAGCCAAGATCTTTTGGGGGGGCTCGCCTACGAGCAGTACTTC. Translating it yields CASSQDLLGGLAYEQYF.

J is TRBJ2-5 and V is TRBV5-1; 7 bases map to TRBD1. The CDR3 is made up of 14 amino acids. Germline lookup yields CDR1 SGHRS and CDR2 YFSETQ. The V gene end was trimmed by 0 bases and the J gene end by 5 bases; junction bases not matched to a gene: 4. CDR3 in DNA: TGCGCCAGCAGCTTGGGAGGGACAGTCGAGACCCAGTACTTC. Its protein product is CASSLGGTVETQYF.

The chain combines TRBV19 with TRBJ2-2; 7 nucleotides match TRBD2. V trimming: 3 bases; J trimming: 1 base; junction bases outside the gene matches: 2. Germline CDR1 is LNHDA and CDR2 is SQIVND (reference sequence). The CDR3 spans 15 residues. DNA for the CDR3: TGTGCCAGTAGTATCGCGGGGGTGAACACCGGGGAGCTGTTTTTT. This codes for CASSIAGVNTGELFF.